A single sample is the source of the 10 T cell receptor beta chains below, sequenced in a study of T cells after yellow fever vaccination. TCRdb fed the 5' RACE reads into MiXCR, producing one record per CDR3 protein. The repertoire holds around 550,000 distinct CDR3 sequences, under 25% seen once, with roughly an eighth in the top ten. Sequenced material: PBMCs, taken 15 days after the yellow fever booster vaccination. Receptors were obtained from a man aged 25-45 years who received the YFV17D yellow fever vaccine.

This clonotype was counted only a few times. V is TRBV7-2 and J is TRBJ2-5; 11 nucleotides agree with TRBD2. With 3 bases clipped from V and 7 bases from J, the junction kept 7 bases outside the gene matches. The CDR3 runs 15 residues. The germline CDR1 and CDR2 sequences are SGHTA and FQGNSA. DNA of the CDR3: TGTGCCAGCAGCTTTCTAACTAGCGGGAGAGGGACCCAGTACTTC. Translation: CASSFLTSGRGTQYF.

This clonotype was found a few times. The chain employs TRBV20-1 and TRBJ2-3; D unclear. The ends were cut back, 0 bases at V and 6 bases at J, with 10 bases in the middle. CDR1 is DFQATT, CDR2 SNEGSKA, per germline (reference sequence). The CDR3 has 13 residues. CDR3 loop: CSARDSLVDTQYF. CDR3 DNA sequence: TGCAGTGCTAGAGATTCTTTAGTGGATACGCAGTATTTT.

This clonotype was observed a handful of times. The V and J genes are TRBV29-1 and TRBJ2-7, with a possible D match to TRBD1 (6 bases). Trimming removed 7 bases at V and 3 bases at J, with 10 bases between. The germline CDR1 and CDR2 sequences are SQVTM and ANQGSEA. The CDR3 has 11 amino acids. The CDR3 region is CSAWTDYEQYF. Written as DNA, the CDR3 is TGCAGCGCCTGGACAGACTACGAGCAGTACTTC.

A few counts support this clonotype. The genes are TRBV27 and TRBJ2-7; 9 bases are a match to TRBD2. Unmatched junction bases numbered 6, after V lost 6 bases and J lost 0 bases. CDR3 length: 15 residues. The germline V gene has CDR1 MNHEY and CDR2 SMNVEV (reference sequence). This chain's CDR3 is CASRISGSISYEQYF. The CDR3 nucleotides read TGTGCCAGCAGGATTAGCGGGAGTATCTCCTACGAGCAGTACTTC.

This clonotype was detected only a few times. CDR3 DNA: TGTGCCAGCAGCTTAACGGCCTCCCCAGATACGCAGTATTTT. Protein: CASSLTASPDTQYF. The gene calls are TRBV7-9 and TRBJ2-3; D is unclear. Trimming removed 2 bases at V and 4 bases at J, with 10 bases between. The CDR3 contains 14 residues. Germline V CDR1 and CDR2: SEHNR, FQNEAQ (reference sequence).

This clonotype was detected a few times. The V call is TRBV7-2, the J call TRBJ2-5; D not certain. The CDR3 loop spans 13 amino acids. The germline V gene encodes CDR1 SGHTA and CDR2 FQGNSA. Trimming cost V 2 bases and J 4 bases, with 8 bases left between them. The chain's CDR3 is CASSLNFGETQYF. Written as DNA, the CDR3 is TGTGCCAGCAGCTTAAACTTCGGAGAGACCCAGTACTTC.

A few counts support this clonotype. The chain links TRBV6-6 to TRBJ1-4, with D perhaps TRBD1 (5 bases). CDR3 size: 12 residues. V was pared by 7 bases and J by 7 bases, with 10 bases between. Per the germline V gene, CDR1 is MNHNY and CDR2 is SVGAGI (reference sequence). For the CDR3, the DNA is TGTGCCAGCAAGCAGGGAAGTGAAAAACTGTTTTTT. Encoded protein: CASKQGSEKLFF.

The rearrangement links TRBV18 to TRBJ2-1; the match to TRBD2 covers 7 bases. V shed 3 bases, J shed 6 bases, and the junction held 8 bases outside the gene matches. CDR1 is KGHSH and CDR2 is LQKENI in the germline V gene. CDR3 size: 15 residues. The CDR3 DNA reads as TGTGCCAGCTCACCGACTAGCCCCGGTACCAATGAGCAGTTCTTC. Translated, it gives CASSPTSPGTNEQFF.

V and J are TRBV5-1 and TRBJ2-2; tentatively, D is TRBD1 (6 bases). The CDR3 is made up of 15 amino acids. V lost 0 bases and J 6 bases, leaving 12 bases between the germline ends. Germline V gene lookup returns CDR1 SGHRS and CDR2 YFSETQ. In DNA form, the CDR3 reads TGCGCCAGCAGCTTGGGACAGGTTCCCGCCGGGGAGCTGTTTTTT. Protein product: CASSLGQVPAGELFF.

The chain recombines TRBV7-9 with TRBJ2-1; no clear D. The germline V gene encodes CDR1 SEHNR and CDR2 FQNEAQ (reference sequence). The CDR3 is 12 residues long. Deletions cut 7 bases from V and 4 bases from J, with 8 bases between. The CDR3 coding sequence is TGTGCCAGCAAGGAAGGATACAATGAGCAGTTCTTC. Encoded protein: CASKEGYNEQFF.